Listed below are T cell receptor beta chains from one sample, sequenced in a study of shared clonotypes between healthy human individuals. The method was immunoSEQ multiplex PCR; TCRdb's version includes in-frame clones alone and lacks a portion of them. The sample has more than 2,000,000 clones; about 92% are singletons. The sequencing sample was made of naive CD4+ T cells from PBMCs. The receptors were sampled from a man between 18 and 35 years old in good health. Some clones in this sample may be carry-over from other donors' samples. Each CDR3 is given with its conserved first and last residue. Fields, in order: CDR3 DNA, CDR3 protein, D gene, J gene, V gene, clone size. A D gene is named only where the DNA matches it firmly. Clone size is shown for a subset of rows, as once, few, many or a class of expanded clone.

DNA: TGCGCCAGCAGCTTGAGGGACAAGCAAAATGGATCCTATGGCTACACCTTC
CDR3: CASSLRDKQNGSYGYTF
D: NA
J: TRBJ1-2
V: TRBV5-1
size: NA

DNA: TGTGCCAGCAGACCGGGACAGGGGGTAACTGAAGCTTTCTTT
CDR3: CASRPGQGVTEAFF
D: TRBD1
J: TRBJ1-1
V: TRBV28
size: NA

DNA: TGTGCCAGCAGTCGTGGGATTTCAACTAATGAAAAACTGTTTTTT
CDR3: CASSRGISTNEKLFF
D: NA
J: TRBJ1-4
V: TRBV6-5
size: NA

DNA: TGTGCCAGCAGTTACTCGCTGGGGGGGAACTACGAGCAGTACTTC
CDR3: CASSYSLGGNYEQYF
D: TRBD2
J: TRBJ2-7
V: TRBV6-6
size: once

DNA: TGCGCCAGCAGCTTATCGGGATACCTCGATGAGCAGTTCTTC
CDR3: CASSLSGYLDEQFF
D: NA
J: TRBJ2-1
V: TRBV5-1
size: NA

DNA: TGTGCCAGCAGCCAAGATATCGGGGGGGGTCTTGGGGCCAACGTCCTGACTTTC
CDR3: CASSQDIGGGLGANVLTF
D: TRBD2
J: TRBJ2-6
V: TRBV4-2
size: once

DNA: TGTGCCAGTGGGTCGGGTCCGAACACTGAAGCTTTCTTT
CDR3: CASGSGPNTEAFF
D: NA
J: TRBJ1-1
V: TRBV19
size: few

DNA: TGCAGCGTTGAAGACACGGGGAGCTCCTACAATGAGCAGTTCTTC
CDR3: CSVEDTGSSYNEQFF
D: NA
J: TRBJ2-1
V: TRBV29-1
size: NA

DNA: TGTGCCAGCAGCCAAGGAATTCTAGCGGGAGCAATAAATGAGCAGTTCTTC
CDR3: CASSQGILAGAINEQFF
D: TRBD2
J: TRBJ2-1
V: TRBV4-2
size: NA

DNA: TGCGCCAGCAGCTTGGGACTAGGGACCGGGGCAGATACGCAGTATTTT
CDR3: CASSLGLGTGADTQYF
D: NA
J: TRBJ2-3
V: TRBV5-1
size: once

DNA: TGTGCCAGCAGCTTTAGCGTAAAAGAGACCCAGTACTTC
CDR3: CASSFSVKETQYF
D: NA
J: TRBJ2-5
V: TRBV5-4
size: NA

DNA: TGTGCCAGCAGCTTAACCCCGGACTTTTACAATGAGCAGTTCTTC
CDR3: CASSLTPDFYNEQFF
D: NA
J: TRBJ2-1
V: TRBV7-3
size: NA

DNA: TGTGCCAGCAGTTTCTGGGGAGCCCCTGGAAACACCATATATTTT
CDR3: CASSFWGAPGNTIYF
D: NA
J: TRBJ1-3
V: TRBV28
size: NA

DNA: TGTGCCAGCAAGAGTATCTCTGGAAACACCATATATTTT
CDR3: CASKSISGNTIYF
D: NA
J: TRBJ1-3
V: TRBV28
size: NA

DNA: TGTGCCACCTCGCCGATTGGGAAAAGGACGGAGACCCAGTACTTC
CDR3: CATSPIGKRTETQYF
D: NA
J: TRBJ2-5
V: TRBV19
size: once

DNA: TGTGCCAGCAGCGTCCACAGGGGCTGGCCCTACGAGCAGTACTTC
CDR3: CASSVHRGWPYEQYF
D: TRBD1
J: TRBJ2-7
V: TRBV9
size: NA

DNA: TGCGCCAGCAGCTTGGCGGGTCCTCCTAACACTGAAGCTTTCTTT
CDR3: CASSLAGPPNTEAFF
D: NA
J: TRBJ1-1
V: TRBV5-1
size: NA

DNA: TGCGCCAGCAGCCAATCCCGTCTTTTAGCGCAGTTCTTC
CDR3: CASSQSRLLAQFF
D: NA
J: TRBJ2-1
V: TRBV4-1
size: NA

DNA: TGTGCCAGCAGTGTAAAGGGTAGGGAACAGTACTTC
CDR3: CASSVKGREQYF
D: NA
J: TRBJ2-7
V: TRBV28
size: NA

DNA: TGTGCCAGCAGCCAAGTGTTAGCGGACAGGGGCAATCAGCCCCAGCATTTT
CDR3: CASSQVLADRGNQPQHF
D: TRBD1
J: TRBJ1-5
V: TRBV4-2
size: NA

DNA: TGTGCCACCAAGGCAGGGAGGGGACTTTGGGAGCAGTACTTC
CDR3: CATKAGRGLWEQYF
D: TRBD2
J: TRBJ2-7
V: TRBV15
size: NA

DNA: TGTGCCAGCAGTGCTGGGGCCAACGTCCTGACTTTC
CDR3: CASSAGANVLTF
D: NA
J: TRBJ2-6
V: TRBV6-1
size: NA

DNA: TGTGCCAGCACAGAGGAGACCCAGTACTTC
CDR3: CASTEETQYF
D: NA
J: TRBJ2-5
V: TRBV7-2
size: once

DNA: TGTGCCAGCAGCCTTCGTATGAACACTGAAGCTTTCTTT
CDR3: CASSLRMNTEAFF
D: NA
J: TRBJ1-1
V: TRBV7-2
size: NA

DNA: TGCGCCAGCAGCCTCCCCGAGAGGGGGACCATGACAGATACGCAGTATTTT
CDR3: CASSLPERGTMTDTQYF
D: NA
J: TRBJ2-3
V: TRBV4-1
size: NA

DNA: TGCGCCAGCAGGCGGGCTAGCGGGACAGGAGATACGCAGTATTTT
CDR3: CASRRASGTGDTQYF
D: NA
J: TRBJ2-3
V: TRBV5-1
size: once

DNA: TGTGCCAGCAGCTTCGGCCCCGTTGGAAACACCATATATTTT
CDR3: CASSFGPVGNTIYF
D: NA
J: TRBJ1-3
V: TRBV5-4
size: NA

DNA: TGCGCCAGCAGGCCCTCCACAGGGGGCGCGGTCGAGCAGTACTTC
CDR3: CASRPSTGGAVEQYF
D: TRBD1
J: TRBJ2-7
V: TRBV5-1
size: NA

DNA: TGTGCCAGCAGTCTACAGGGGGCGGGGGAGACCCAGTACTTC
CDR3: CASSLQGAGETQYF
D: TRBD1
J: TRBJ2-5
V: TRBV27
size: NA

DNA: TGTGCCAGTAGTAAGTACGGGAGCTCTGGAAACACCATATATTTT
CDR3: CASSKYGSSGNTIYF
D: NA
J: TRBJ1-3
V: TRBV19
size: once

DNA: TGTGCCAGCAGCTTGCTGTTCGCATCCGGGTATAGCAATCAGCCCCAGCATTTT
CDR3: CASSLLFASGYSNQPQHF
D: NA
J: TRBJ1-5
V: TRBV5-5
size: once

DNA: TGTGCCAGCAGTTTAAAAGGGAGAGATGGCTACACCTTC
CDR3: CASSLKGRDGYTF
D: NA
J: TRBJ1-2
V: TRBV28
size: NA

DNA: TGTGCCAGCTCACCTCAATCGGATACGCAGTATTTT
CDR3: CASSPQSDTQYF
D: NA
J: TRBJ2-3
V: TRBV18
size: NA

DNA: TGTGCCAGTAGTATATATGCGGGCCTCGAAATTCAGTACTTC
CDR3: CASSIYAGLEIQYF
D: NA
J: TRBJ2-4
V: TRBV19
size: NA

DNA: TGTGCCAGCAGCTTGGCCAAGCGGGCTAGCAATGAGCAGTTCTTC
CDR3: CASSLAKRASNEQFF
D: NA
J: TRBJ2-1
V: TRBV5-4
size: NA

DNA: TGCGCCAGCAGCCAAGTGTTGGGGGGAACTAATGAAAAACTGTTTTTT
CDR3: CASSQVLGGTNEKLFF
D: NA
J: TRBJ1-4
V: TRBV4-1
size: NA

DNA: TGTGCCAGCAGCCCCCGGGACAGGGGATATGAGCAGTTCTTC
CDR3: CASSPRDRGYEQFF
D: TRBD1
J: TRBJ2-1
V: TRBV7-9
size: NA